Following are 6 T cell receptor beta chains from one sample sequenced in a study of T cell repertoires in cytomegalovirus infection (dated by TCRdb to about 2019). Their specific antigens are unknown. For sequencing, an Illumina HiSeq 1500 was employed. In-frame beta chains were kept once TCRdb had trimmed the public reads at Q25 with fastp and called clones with MiXCR. CDR3 protein duplicates are merged, each entry listing the most common genes and DNA. Recorded for this sample are around 540,000 distinct CDR3 sequences; about 33% of them occurred a single time. The ten largest clonotypes hold 15% to 20% of the sample. Per the publication, the treatment or condition label means: in vitro stimulation with specific CMV peptide epitopes to enrich CMV-specific T cells. This material consisted of cultured PBMCs, taken from culture after CMV antigen stimulation. The source is a human donor in good health (CMV status not recorded). Some clones in this sample may be carry-over from other donors' samples.

This sequence joins TRBV4-1 and TRBJ2-3; D is unresolved. Trimming took off 0 bases at V and 2 bases at J, with 18 bases between the two ends. The germline V gene has CDR1 MGHRA and CDR2 YSYEKL. The CDR3 is 18 residues long. The CDR3 protein is CASSQDLPPREFTDTQYF. DNA for the CDR3: TGCGCCAGCAGCCAAGATCTTCCACCACGCGAGTTCACAGATACGCAGTATTTT.

This clonotype was seen only a few times. J is TRBJ1-2 and V is TRBV7-2; 7 bases are shared with TRBD1. The CDR3 is made up of 14 amino acids. Trimming cost V 5 bases and J 4 bases; bases outside gene matches: 7. The germline V gene encodes CDR1 SGHTA and CDR2 FQGNSA. This CDR3 is CASSLSGQRYGYTF. The CDR3 DNA follows: TGTGCCAGCAGCCTCTCGGGACAGCGCTATGGCTACACCTTC.

The gene calls are TRBV29-1 and TRBJ2-1; D ambiguous. The CDR3 is 10 amino acids. The germline gives CDR1 SQVTM, CDR2 ANQGSEA. The V end lost 5 bases, the J end lost 5 bases, and 4 bases lay between the germline ends. CDR3 region: CSVQHNEQFF. The CDR3 nucleotides read TGCAGCGTTCAGCACAATGAGCAGTTCTTC.

About this clonotype: The junction does not match germline at one end; this may be a read error. The gene calls are TRBV7-8 and TRBJ2-1; TRBD2 aligns across 7 bases. This CDR3 spans 12 amino acids. In germline, CDR1 is SGHVS, CDR2 FQNEAQ. The CDR3 DNA follows: TGTGCCAGCAGCCTCGTCCCGACTAGCCGCCATTTC. Its translation: CASSLVPTSRHF.

The CDR3 bases are TGCAGTGCTAGGGGAGACAGGGATACGCAGTATTTT. Protein sequence: CSARGDRDTQYF. The genes are TRBV20-1 and TRBJ2-3, with D maybe TRBD1 (6 bases). Germline-derived CDR1 and CDR2 are DFQATT and SNEGSKA (reference sequence). With 3 bases removed from V and 6 bases from J, the gap between germline ends came to 10 bases. The CDR3 contains 12 residues.

The V call is TRBV7-2, the J call TRBJ1-2; tentative D call: TRBD1 (5 bases). The CDR3 length is 17 residues. The germline V gene encodes CDR1 SGHTA and CDR2 FQGNSA. V lost 1 base, J lost 6 bases, and 21 bases lay in between. CDR3 protein: CASSLVSGTQSTDGYTF. Here the CDR3 DNA reads TGTGCCAGCAGCTTAGTAAGTGGGACCCAATCGACTGATGGCTACACCTTC.